Described below is a single TCR beta chain sequence and its context. This clonotype was detected a few times. Its recognized antigen is unknown. No base quality information exists; no much larger clone differs at one position. These reads were obtained on an Illumina HiSeq 2500. TCR beta libraries were prepared by quantitative 5'-RACE with molecular barcodes. The original pipeline was this. Disease-linked TCR variants were identified with a new computational method built on a probabilistic model of VDJ rearrangement. TCRdb reprocessed the public reads (quality trimming at Q25 with fastp, clone calling with MiXCR) and kept in-frame beta chains. CDR3 protein duplicates are merged, each entry listing the most common genes and DNA. The V and J calls and clone size come from TCRdb's table, not from the authors' own analysis. Present in this sample are more than 650,000 distinct CDR3 sequences, approximately 12% of which were seen just once. The ten largest clones take up more than 0.5% of the sample.

The source of the sample is a study of CD8 T cells in ankylosing spondylitis (TCRdb year 2017). The study in broad terms: The study profiled T cell receptor beta repertoires in healthy donors and ankylosing spondylitis patients to find disease-linked TCR variants. In total, the full study cohort was made up of roughly 110 healthy donors and 25 or so ankylosing spondylitis patients. Peripheral blood samples were taken, and synovial fluid was additionally collected from ankylosing spondylitis patients. Paper-wide results and their limitations: Significant enrichment of the disease-linked clones was reported in matched synovial fluid samples from ankylosing spondylitis patients. Blood from ankylosing spondylitis patients appeared to be characterized by a TCR beta motif composed of under ten highly homologous amino acid variants. A CD8+ phenotype was shown by the disease-linked clones, which were found at relatively low frequencies in peripheral blood. Some TCR beta motif variants had previously been reported in synovial fluid and blood of reactive arthritis patients, which suggested common disease-initiation mechanisms.

The sequence came from a male donor with ankylosing spondylitis. The source material was blood, either unsorted or a sorted T cell fraction (not recorded which).

The nucleotide sequence reads as follows: TGTGCCAGCAGTTATCATCTTGGTGGCTACACCTTC. Translated, it gives CASSYHLGGYTF. This chain joins TRBV6-2 or TRBV6-3 to TRBJ1-2; no D gene is confidently identified. Based on the germline V gene, the CDR1 and CDR2 sequences are MNHEY and SVGEGT. The CDR3 covers 12 residues, taking in both the cysteine and the phenylalanine. Only the CDR3 DNA stays, 36 bases, in frame from base 1. Trimming takes 3 bases from V and 7 bases from J, and the germline ends sit 9 bases apart.